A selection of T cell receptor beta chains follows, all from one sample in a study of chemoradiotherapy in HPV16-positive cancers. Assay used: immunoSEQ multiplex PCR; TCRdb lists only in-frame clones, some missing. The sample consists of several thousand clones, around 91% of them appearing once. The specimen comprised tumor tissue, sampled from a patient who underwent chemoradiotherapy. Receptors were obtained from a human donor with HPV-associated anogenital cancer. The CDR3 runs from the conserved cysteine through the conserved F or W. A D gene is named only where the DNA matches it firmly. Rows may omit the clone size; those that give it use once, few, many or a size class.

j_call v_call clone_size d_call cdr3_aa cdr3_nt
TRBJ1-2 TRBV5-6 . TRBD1 CASSLGTGTGGYGYTF TGTGCCAGCAGCTTGGGTACCGGGACAGGGGGCTATGGCTACACCTTC
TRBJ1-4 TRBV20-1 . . CSARVREKLFF TGCAGTGCTAGAGTTCGGGAAAAACTGTTTTTT
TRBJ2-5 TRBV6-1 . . CASSERGGGVETQYF TGTGCCAGCAGTGAAAGGGGGGGTGGGGTGGAGACCCAGTACTTC
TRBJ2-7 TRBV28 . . CASSLLGTSTYEQYF TGTGCCAGCAGCCTGTTAGGGACCTCTACCTACGAGCAGTACTTC
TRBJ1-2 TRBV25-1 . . CASSESPHGGANYGYTF TGTGCCAGCAGTGAATCACCTCACGGAGGAGCTAACTATGGCTACACCTTC
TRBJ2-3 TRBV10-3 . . CASGRSTDTQYF TGTGCCAGTGGACGGAGCACAGATACGCAGTATTTT
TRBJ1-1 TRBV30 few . CAWSYNTEAFF TGTGCCTGGAGTTACAACACTGAAGCTTTCTTT
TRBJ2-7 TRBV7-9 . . CASSPTPENSLVVDF TGTGCCAGCAGCCCAACACCGGAGAACTCCTTAGTTGTGGACTTC
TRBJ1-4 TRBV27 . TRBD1 CASSIRSRDRTEKLFF TGTGCCAGCAGTATAAGGAGCCGGGACAGAACTGAAAAACTGTTTTTT
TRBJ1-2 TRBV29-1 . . CSVADSSVYGYTF TGCAGCGTTGCGGACAGCTCGGTCTATGGCTACACCTTC
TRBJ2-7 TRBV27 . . CASRGAASYEQYF TGTGCCAGCAGGGGGGCTGCCTCCTACGAGCAGTACTTC
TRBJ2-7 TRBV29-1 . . CSVGRGHQYEQYF TGCAGCGTTGGGAGAGGACACCAATACGAGCAGTACTTC
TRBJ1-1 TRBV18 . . CASSPPTPQRGMTEAFF TGTGCCAGCTCACCACCCACTCCACAGAGAGGGATGACTGAAGCTTTCTTT
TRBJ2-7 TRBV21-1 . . CASSKYPGSGRHYYEQYF TGTGCCAGCAGCAAATATCCAGGTTCCGGGAGGCACTATTACGAGCAGTACTTC
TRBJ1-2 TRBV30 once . CAWRRGLGYGYTF TGTGCCTGGAGACGTGGGCTAGGCTATGGCTACACCTTC
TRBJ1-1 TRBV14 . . CASSRHLSNTEAFF TGTGCCAGCAGCCGACACCTCTCGAACACTGAAGCTTTCTTT
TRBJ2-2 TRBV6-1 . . CASSERVAGELFF TGTGCCAGCAGTGAAAGGGTCGCCGGGGAGCTGTTTTTT
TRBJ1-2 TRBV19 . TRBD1 CASREQGAGGYTF TGTGCCAGTAGGGAACAGGGGGCAGGAGGCTACACCTTC
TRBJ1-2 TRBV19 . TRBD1 CASRDGQGGYGYTF TGTGCCAGTAGGGATGGACAGGGAGGCTATGGCTACACCTTC
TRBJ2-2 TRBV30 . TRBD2 CAWGSGIVTGELFF TGTGCCTGGGGGAGCGGGATCGTCACCGGGGAGCTGTTTTTT
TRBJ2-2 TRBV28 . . CASTLFGTGELFF TGTGCCAGCACACTATTTGGGACCGGGGAGCTGTTTTTT
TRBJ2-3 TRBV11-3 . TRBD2 CASSSLAGVGTDTQYF TGTGCCAGCAGCTCGCTAGCGGGAGTGGGCACAGATACGCAGTATTTT
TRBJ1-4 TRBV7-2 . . CASSFGGREKLFF TGTGCCAGCAGCTTCGGGGGGAGAGAAAAACTGTTTTTT
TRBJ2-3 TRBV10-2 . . CASSGADTQYF TGCGCCAGCAGTGGGGCAGATACGCAGTATTTT
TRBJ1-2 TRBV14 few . CASSLTGPGGYTF TGTGCCAGCAGCTTAACTGGACCCGGGGGCTACACCTTC
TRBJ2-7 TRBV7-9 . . CASSHTSRSSYEQYF TGTGCCAGCAGCCACACTAGCAGGAGCTCCTACGAGCAGTACTTC
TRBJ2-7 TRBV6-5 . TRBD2 CASTRGLAGGEQYF TGTGCCAGCACCCGGGGACTAGCGGGAGGTGAGCAGTACTTC
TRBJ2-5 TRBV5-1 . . CASIPYGGETQYF TGCGCCAGCATCCCATACGGGGGAGAGACCCAGTACTTC
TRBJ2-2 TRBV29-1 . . CSVLVVGGTGELFF TGCAGCGTCCTTGTCGTTGGGGGGACCGGGGAGCTGTTTTTT
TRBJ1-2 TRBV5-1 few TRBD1 CASSYGQGATGGYTF TGCGCCAGCAGTTATGGACAGGGGGCAACAGGCGGCTACACCTTC
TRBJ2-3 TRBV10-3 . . CAIGPQNTQYF TGTGCCATCGGGCCGCAAAATACGCAGTATTTT
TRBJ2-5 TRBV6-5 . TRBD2 CASSPGLAGQETQYF TGTGCCAGCAGTCCTGGACTAGCGGGACAAGAGACCCAGTACTTC
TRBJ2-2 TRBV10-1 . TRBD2 CASPSPAGGTGELFF TGCGCCAGCCCCTCCCCAGCGGGGGGCACCGGGGAGCTGTTTTTT
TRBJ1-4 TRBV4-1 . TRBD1 CASSLDLAGTGRGKLFF TGCGCCAGCAGCCTAGACTTAGCTGGGACAGGCAGGGGAAAACTGTTTTTT
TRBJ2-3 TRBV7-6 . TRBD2 CASSAGLAGPTRYTDTQYF TGTGCCAGCAGCGCTGGACTAGCGGGACCAACCCGCTACACAGATACGCAGTATTTT
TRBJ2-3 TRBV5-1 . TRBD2 CASSLDIAGADTQYF TGCGCCAGCAGCTTGGATATAGCGGGAGCAGATACGCAGTATTTT
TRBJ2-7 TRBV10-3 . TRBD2 CATGGILAGVGYEQYF TGTGCCACCGGGGGGATCCTAGCGGGAGTTGGCTACGAGCAGTACTTC
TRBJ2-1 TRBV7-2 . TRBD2 CASSLTSGTHNEQFF TGTGCCAGCAGCTTGACTAGCGGGACTCACAATGAGCAGTTCTTC
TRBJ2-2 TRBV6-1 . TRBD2 CASSDPSAGGTSGRTGELFF TGTGCCAGCAGTGACCCTTCGGCGGGGGGCACTAGCGGGAGGACCGGGGAGCTGTTTTTT
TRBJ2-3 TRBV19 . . CASRRDPTGITDTQYF TGTGCCAGTAGGAGGGATCCGACAGGTATAACAGATACGCAGTATTTT
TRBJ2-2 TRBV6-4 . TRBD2 CASSDSPSGATGELFF TGTGCCAGCAGTGACTCCCCTAGCGGAGCTACCGGGGAGCTGTTTTTT
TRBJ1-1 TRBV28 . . CASISNTEAFF TGTGCCAGCATTTCGAACACTGAAGCTTTCTTT
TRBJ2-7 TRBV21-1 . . CASSKIPGTTDGEQYF TGTGCCAGCAGCAAGATCCCCGGGACAACCGACGGCGAGCAGTACTTC
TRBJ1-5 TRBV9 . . CASSAEGGSNQPQHF TGTGCCAGCAGCGCCGAAGGTGGTAGCAATCAGCCCCAGCATTTT
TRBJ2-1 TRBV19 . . CASSIGNGGEQFF TGTGCCAGTAGTATAGGGAACGGCGGGGAGCAGTTCTTC
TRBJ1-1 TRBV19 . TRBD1 CASSIVVGTGEAFF TGTGCCAGTAGTATAGTGGTTGGGACAGGGGAAGCTTTCTTT
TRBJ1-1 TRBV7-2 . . CATAGTHITDNTEAFF TGTGCCACCGCCGGGACACACATAACGGACAACACTGAAGCTTTCTTT
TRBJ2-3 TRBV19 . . CAPPEASVTDTQYF TGTGCCCCCCCTGAGGCTAGCGTCACAGATACGCAGTATTTT
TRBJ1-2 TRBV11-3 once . CASSLNRDGYGYTF TGTGCCAGCAGCTTAAACAGGGATGGCTATGGCTACACCTTC
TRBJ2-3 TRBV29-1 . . CSVENYESPDTQYF TGCAGCGTTGAAAATTACGAATCCCCAGATACGCAGTATTTT
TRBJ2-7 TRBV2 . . CASSPDGNYEQYF TGTGCCAGCAGCCCTGACGGTAACTACGAGCAGTACTTC
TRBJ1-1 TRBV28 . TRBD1 CASSFWQGDTEAFF TGTGCCAGCAGTTTCTGGCAGGGGGACACTGAAGCTTTCTTT
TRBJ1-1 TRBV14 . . CASSLLGGYTEAFF TGTGCCAGCAGCCTCCTGGGGGGGTACACTGAAGCTTTCTTT
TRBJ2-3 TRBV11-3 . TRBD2 CASSASSGRADTQYF TGTGCCAGCAGCGCATCTAGCGGGAGAGCAGATACGCAGTATTTT